This T cell receptor (beta chain) was found in a study of Graves' ophthalmopathy and Graves' hyperthyroidism. The overall study: Peripheral blood (taken before any treatment) was collected at initial diagnosis.

The study amplified TCR beta CDR3 regions using RNA transcripts. The authors performed first-round RT-PCR with HTBI primers and then a second-round multiplex PCR. TCRdb redid the calling of the multiplex PCR reads with MiXCR, one entry per CDR3 protein. The data contain approximately 460,000 distinct CDR3 sequences, around 15% of them singletons. This clonotype was counted many times. The V gene lost 6 bases and the J gene lost 5 bases, with 16 bases spanning the gap. Germline V gene sequence: CDR1 MNHEY, CDR2 SVGEGT. The CDR3 totals 14 residues. The PBMCs used were ones drawn from 10 ml of fresh peripheral blood.

The sample consisted of blood. This sequence was found in a woman between 25 and 40 years old with Graves' ophthalmopathy. The chain links TRBV6-2 or TRBV6-3 to TRBJ1-1, with a weak D call TRBD1 (6 bases). The DNA of the CDR3 is TGTGCCAGCAGGGCCTCAGGGGCGAGTACTGAAGCTTTCTTT. Residues: CASRASGASTEAFF.